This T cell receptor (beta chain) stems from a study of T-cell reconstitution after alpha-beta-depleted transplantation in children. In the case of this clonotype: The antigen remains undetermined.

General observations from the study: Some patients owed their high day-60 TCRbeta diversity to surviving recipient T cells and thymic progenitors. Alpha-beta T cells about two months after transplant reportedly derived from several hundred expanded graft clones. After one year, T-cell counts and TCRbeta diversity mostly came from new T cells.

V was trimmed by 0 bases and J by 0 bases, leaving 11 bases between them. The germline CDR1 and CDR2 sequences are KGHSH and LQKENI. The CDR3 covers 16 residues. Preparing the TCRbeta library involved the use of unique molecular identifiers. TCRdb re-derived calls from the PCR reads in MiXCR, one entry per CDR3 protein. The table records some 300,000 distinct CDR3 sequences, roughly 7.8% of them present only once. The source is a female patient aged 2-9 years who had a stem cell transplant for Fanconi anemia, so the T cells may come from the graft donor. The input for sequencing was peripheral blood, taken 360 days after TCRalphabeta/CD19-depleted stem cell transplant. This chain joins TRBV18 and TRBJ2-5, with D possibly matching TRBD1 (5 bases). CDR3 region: CASSPPGQMYQETQYF. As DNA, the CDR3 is TGTGCCAGCTCACCACCGGGGCAAATGTACCAAGAGACCCAGTACTTC. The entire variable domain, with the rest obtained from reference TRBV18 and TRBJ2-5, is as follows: NAGVMQNPRHLVRRRGQEARLRCSPMKGHSHVYWYRQLPEEGLKFMVYLQKENIIDESGMPKERFSAEFPKEGPSILRIQQVVRGDSAAYFCASSPPGQMYQETQYFGPGTRLLVL.